The rows below give T cell receptor beta chains drawn from one sample of a study of T cells in localized non-small cell lung cancer. Profiling relied on immunoSEQ multiplex PCR, and the TCRdb table lists in-frame clones only, not all of them. The table has around 50,000 clones, 70% to 90% seen once. The specimen was PBMCs, collected before any cancer treatment. These receptors all come from a man between 40 and 70 years old with stage II lung adenocarcinoma. Each CDR3 is given with its conserved first and last residue. A D gene is named only where the DNA matches it firmly. Size is omitted from some rows. Given values are once, few, many or a class for expanded clones.

v_call	j_call	d_call	clone_size	cdr3_aa	cdr3_nt
TRBV2	TRBJ2-2	.	.	CASSSGLPTGELFF	TGTGCCAGCAGTTCGGGACTTCCCACCGGGGAGCTGTTTTTT
TRBV2	TRBJ1-5	.	.	CASSGYSNQPQHF	TGTGCCAGCAGTGGATATAGCAATCAGCCCCAGCATTTT
TRBV29-1	TRBJ1-1	.	.	CSVNGGSITEAFF	TGCAGCGTCAACGGGGGATCCATCACTGAAGCTTTCTTT
TRBV5-6	TRBJ1-2	TRBD1	.	CASSFGTGDYYGYTF	TGTGCCAGCAGCTTTGGGACAGGGGACTACTATGGCTACACCTTC
TRBV7-3	TRBJ2-4	TRBD1	.	CASSLSTGGNDIQYF	TGTGCCAGCAGCCTATCAACAGGGGGCAACGACATTCAGTACTTC
TRBV9	TRBJ1-2	TRBD1	.	CASSSAGQGVDGYTF	TGTGCCAGCAGCTCAGCGGGACAGGGGGTAGATGGCTACACCTTC
TRBV4-1	TRBJ2-5	TRBD1	once	CASSQDGRQGRETQYF	TGCGCCAGCAGCCAAGATGGTCGACAGGGGCGGGAGACCCAGTACTTC
TRBV28	TRBJ1-1	.	.	CASRITNTEAFF	TGTGCCAGCAGAATTACGAACACTGAAGCTTTCTTT
TRBV6-5	TRBJ2-7	TRBD1	once	CASSYRDRDYYEQYF	TGTGCCAGCAGTTACCGGGACAGGGATTACTACGAGCAGTACTTC
TRBV7-9	TRBJ2-7	.	.	CASSSGPIPTYEQYF	TGTGCCAGCAGCTCAGGACCGATCCCTACTTACGAGCAGTACTTC
TRBV10-3	TRBJ1-1	.	.	CAITYGGNTEAFF	TGTGCCATCACTTACGGGGGTAACACTGAAGCTTTCTTT
TRBV5-4	TRBJ1-3	TRBD1	.	CASSFDRAGNTIYF	TGTGCCAGCAGCTTCGACAGGGCTGGAAACACCATATATTTT
TRBV5-1	TRBJ2-1	TRBD2	.	CASFDRTSGGLSSYNEQFF	TGCGCCAGCTTTGACCGGACTAGCGGGGGCCTGAGCTCCTACAATGAGCAGTTCTTC
TRBV27	TRBJ2-2	TRBD1	.	CASRNRGANTGELFF	TGTGCCAGCAGGAACAGGGGCGCGAACACCGGGGAGCTGTTTTTT
TRBV30	TRBJ2-1	TRBD1	.	CAWSRTTGNEQFF	TGTGCCTGGAGCCGTACGACAGGGAATGAGCAGTTCTTC
TRBV12-5	TRBJ2-1	.	.	CASGSRGGSYNEQFF	TGTGCTAGTGGTTCCAGGGGGGGGAGTTACAATGAGCAGTTCTTC
TRBV6-5	TRBJ1-1	.	.	CASSCRQVGEAFF	TGTGCCAGCAGTTGCCGACAGGTTGGTGAAGCTTTCTTT
TRBV6-4	TRBJ2-3	.	.	CASSGGGQSGDTQYF	TGTGCCAGCAGTGGCGGGGGACAGTCAGGAGATACGCAGTATTTT
TRBV5-1	TRBJ1-1	TRBD1	.	CASSLDRGRNEAFF	TGCGCCAGCAGCTTAGATAGGGGGCGTAATGAAGCTTTCTTT
TRBV7-9	TRBJ1-2	.	.	CASSLGHFVNYGYTF	TGTGCCAGCAGCTTAGGACATTTTGTGAACTATGGCTACACCTTC
TRBV19	TRBJ1-1	.	.	CASSIGLVGRTEAFF	TGTGCCAGTAGTATCGGGTTGGTGGGTAGGACTGAAGCTTTCTTT
TRBV5-4	TRBJ2-5	TRBD2	.	CASSLGAGGGKETQYF	TGTGCCAGCAGCTTGGGAGCGGGGGGGGGAAAAGAGACCCAGTACTTC
TRBV6-5	TRBJ2-2	.	once	CASSSSGSDTGELFF	TGTGCCAGCAGTTCCTCGGGGTCGGACACCGGGGAGCTGTTTTTT
TRBV19	TRBJ1-6	TRBD1	.	CASTDRGRDNSPLHF	TGTGCCAGTACCGACAGGGGACGAGATAATTCACCCCTCCACTTT
TRBV7-9	TRBJ2-7	.	.	CASSSRTATYEQYF	TGTGCCAGCAGCTCCAGGACGGCTACCTACGAGCAGTACTTC
TRBV10-2	TRBJ1-5	TRBD1	.	CASRTGDQPQHF	TGCGCCAGCCGGACAGGGGATCAGCCCCAGCATTTT
TRBV27	TRBJ2-1	.	.	CASSLRDADNEQFF	TGTGCCAGCAGTTTAAGGGACGCGGACAATGAGCAGTTCTTC